This is a list of T cell receptor beta chains from one sample in a study of blood T cell repertoires in COVID-19. Using immunoSEQ multiplex PCR, the repertoire was profiled, and TCRdb retains in-frame clones only, with some absent. This table holds more than 75,000 clones, 70% to 90% found once. Material: peripheral blood. Receptor source: a woman of 80 years or more with active COVID-19. Each CDR3 is given with its conserved first and last residue. D genes are given only for firm matches. Clone sizes are given selectively: once, few, many, or a class where the clone is expanded.

v_call	d_call	j_call	clone_size	cdr3_aa	cdr3_nt
TRBV7-9	.	TRBJ1-2	.	CASSRPEGGGDGYTF	TGTGCCAGCAGCCGACCGGAGGGAGGAGGAGATGGCTACACCTTC
TRBV20-1	TRBD1	TRBJ1-6	.	CSASYRGRKGLHF	TGCAGTGCTAGTTACAGGGGGAGAAAGGGCCTCCACTTT
TRBV7-2	TRBD2	TRBJ2-7	few	CASSPGGAGLEQYF	TGTGCCAGCAGCCCGGGGGGGGCAGGGCTCGAGCAGTACTTC
TRBV4-2	.	TRBJ2-3	.	CASSQDSSIQADTQYF	TGTGCCAGCAGCCAAGATTCCAGCATACAGGCAGATACGCAGTATTTT
TRBV7-3	.	TRBJ2-5	.	CASSSGWQETQYF	TGTGCCAGCAGCTCAGGGTGGCAAGAGACCCAGTACTTC
TRBV10-3	TRBD2	TRBJ2-3	.	CAISDQAGGDTQYF	TGTGCCATCAGTGATCAGGCGGGGGGAGATACGCAGTATTTT
TRBV7-9	TRBD1	TRBJ1-1	.	CASSPWDRKTEAFF	TGTGCCAGCAGCCCCTGGGACAGAAAGACTGAAGCTTTCTTT
TRBV3-1/TRBV3-2	.	TRBJ2-2	.	CASSPKLAGAGELFF	TGTGCCAGCAGCCCGAAGCTAGCCGGGGCCGGGGAGCTGTTTTTT
TRBV29-1	TRBD1	TRBJ2-1	.	CSVDRDRSYNEQFF	TGCAGCGTTGACAGGGACAGATCCTACAATGAGCAGTTCTTC
TRBV5-1	.	TRBJ2-3	.	CASSPQAGSTDTQYF	TGCGCCAGCAGCCCCCAGGCGGGTAGCACAGATACGCAGTATTTT
TRBV6-2/TRBV6-3	.	TRBJ2-1	.	CASSPGVLWNEQFF	TGTGCCAGCAGCCCTGGTGTTCTATGGAATGAGCAGTTCTTC
TRBV3-1/TRBV3-2	.	TRBJ1-3	few	CASSQVSGSGNTIYF	TGTGCCAGCAGCCAAGTGTCGGGGTCTGGAAACACCATATATTTT
TRBV21-1	.	TRBJ2-1	.	CASSKKGPPRAYNEQFF	TGTGCCAGCAGCAAAAAAGGGCCGCCCAGGGCCTACAATGAGCAGTTCTTC
TRBV28	TRBD2	TRBJ2-7	.	CASRRLAGGGEQYF	TGTGCCAGCAGAAGACTAGCGGGAGGCGGCGAGCAGTACTTC
TRBV6-4	TRBD2	TRBJ2-1	.	CASSLSWTSNEQFF	TGTGCCAGCAGTCTTTCTTGGACTAGCAATGAGCAGTTCTTC
TRBV7-9	TRBD1	TRBJ2-3	.	CASSLTQGASDTQYF	TGTGCCAGCAGCTTAACCCAGGGGGCGTCAGATACGCAGTATTTT
TRBV15	TRBD1	TRBJ2-7	.	CATSSPRDSNSYEQYF	TGTGCCACCAGCAGCCCCCGGGACAGCAACTCCTACGAGCAGTACTTC
TRBV25-1	TRBD1	TRBJ2-5	.	CASSDPDRGDETQYF	TGTGCCAGCAGTGACCCGGACAGGGGGGACGAGACCCAGTACTTC
TRBV4-1	.	TRBJ2-1	.	CASSQDGAGYWNEQFF	TGCGCCAGCAGCCAAGATGGGGCGGGATATTGGAATGAGCAGTTCTTC
TRBV10-3	TRBD1	TRBJ1-1	.	CATATGLNTEAFF	TGTGCCACCGCGACAGGGCTGAACACTGAAGCTTTCTTT
TRBV10-1	TRBD1	TRBJ2-2	once	CASSPLRGTGVGLPRMTGELFF	TGCGCCAGCAGCCCCCTTCGCGGGACAGGGGTCGGGTTACCACGGATGACCGGGGAGCTGTTTTTT
TRBV5-1	TRBD1	TRBJ2-7	.	CASRSGTAGSYEQYF	TGCGCCAGCAGGTCCGGGACAGCAGGCTCCTACGAGCAGTACTTC
TRBV7-9	TRBD2	TRBJ2-1	.	CASSPRGGTSASSYNEQFF	TGTGCCAGCAGCCCACGAGGGGGGACTAGCGCTAGCTCCTACAATGAGCAGTTCTTC
TRBV18	.	TRBJ2-7	once	CATATLGDPYEQYF	TGTGCCACGGCAACCCTGGGAGACCCCTACGAGCAGTACTTC
TRBV7-9	.	TRBJ2-1	.	CASRPEGGSDEQFF	TGTGCCAGCAGACCAGAGGGTGGATCCGATGAGCAGTTCTTC
TRBV4-1	TRBD2	TRBJ2-1	.	CASSPWTSGRSRNFNEQFF	TGCGCCAGCAGCCCATGGACTAGCGGGAGGTCCCGGAACTTCAATGAGCAGTTCTTC
TRBV5-4	.	TRBJ2-3	.	CASSFAQGSGPTDTQYF	TGTGCCAGCAGCTTCGCCCAGGGCTCGGGCCCCACAGATACGCAGTATTTT
TRBV7-2	.	TRBJ2-1	.	CASSPDWTRDEQFF	TGTGCCAGCAGCCCCGACTGGACTCGGGATGAGCAGTTCTTC
TRBV7-9	.	TRBJ2-1	few	CASENWRIGEQFF	TGTGCCAGCGAGAACTGGAGAATAGGAGAGCAGTTCTTC
TRBV6-5	TRBD1	TRBJ1-5	.	CASSNTGGADQPQHF	TGTGCCAGCAGTAACACAGGGGGCGCGGATCAGCCCCAGCATTTT
TRBV10-3	.	TRBJ2-5	.	CATRGAETQYF	TGTGCCACCCGGGGGGCGGAGACCCAGTACTTC
TRBV7-2	.	TRBJ2-7	few	CASSPRERRYEQYF	TGTGCCAGCAGCCCTAGAGAGAGGCGTTACGAGCAGTACTTC
TRBV18	TRBD2	TRBJ2-7	.	CASSPPGTTYEQYF	TGTGCCAGCTCACCGCCCGGGACTACCTACGAGCAGTACTTC
TRBV19	.	TRBJ2-7	.	CASSTPADSYEQYF	TGTGCCAGTAGTACCCCCGCAGACAGCTACGAGCAGTACTTC
TRBV9	.	TRBJ1-1	.	CASSALGAVNTEAFF	TGTGCCAGCAGCGCCCTGGGGGCCGTGAACACTGAAGCTTTCTTT
TRBV7-9	.	TRBJ1-6	.	CASSTARRATIYNSPLHF	TGTGCCAGCAGCACTGCCCGCAGGGCTACTATCTATAATTCACCCCTCCACTTT
TRBV7-9	TRBD1	TRBJ2-7	.	CASSPRTGGRGISEQYF	TGTGCCAGCAGCCCCAGGACAGGGGGCAGAGGGATTAGCGAGCAGTACTTC
TRBV15	.	TRBJ1-5	.	CATSRGGEVSSNQPQHF	TGTGCCACCAGCAGAGGGGGAGAGGTTTCGAGCAATCAGCCCCAGCATTTT
TRBV5-4	TRBD2	TRBJ2-3	.	CASSYNPLAGGSHTQYF	TGTGCCAGCAGCTACAACCCTCTAGCGGGAGGCAGCCATACGCAGTATTTT
TRBV5-6	TRBD2	TRBJ2-3	.	CASSLARLAGGTDTQYF	TGTGCCAGCAGCTTGGCCCGACTAGCGGGAGGCACAGATACGCAGTATTTT
TRBV4-1	TRBD2	TRBJ2-7	.	CASSQENRAGAYEQYF	TGCGCCAGCAGCCAAGAGAATCGAGCGGGAGCCTACGAGCAGTACTTC
TRBV27	.	TRBJ2-3	.	CASSPTIDTDTQYF	TGTGCCAGCAGTCCAACGATAGACACAGATACGCAGTATTTT
TRBV28	TRBD1	TRBJ2-1	.	CASSTPGQGAREQFF	TGTGCCAGCAGTACACCGGGACAGGGGGCTCGTGAGCAGTTCTTC
TRBV28	TRBD1	TRBJ1-2	.	CASSSDRAERGYTF	TGTGCCAGCAGTTCCGACAGGGCGGAGCGTGGCTACACCTTC
TRBV18	.	TRBJ1-1	.	CASSPPGTSRSTEAFF	TGTGCCAGCTCACCACCGGGGACTTCGAGAAGCACTGAAGCTTTCTTT